This T cell receptor beta chain was observed in a study of blood T cell repertoires in COVID-19. Generated by immunoSEQ multiplex PCR, the TCRdb table keeps only in-frame clones and is missing some. The sample records 250,000 or so clones, about 90% being singletons. Germline V CDR1 and CDR2: GTSNPN, SVGIG (reference sequence). The V end was cut by 2 bases, the J end by 8 bases, with 9 bases between. CDR3 length: 11 residues. This clone occurred once. The receptor was isolated from a man in his fifties who had been exposed to COVID-19. This chain links TRBV30 with TRBJ1-2; no definite D call. The source material was PBMCs or T cells enriched from blood (not recorded which). The CDR3: CAWSIGVGYTF. The CDR3 DNA reads as TGTGCCTGGAGTATCGGGGTCGGCTACACCTTC. Drawing the rest from reference TRBV30 and TRBJ1-2, the complete variable domain is SQTIHQWPATLVQPVGSPLSLECTVEGTSNPNLYWYRQAAGRGLQLLFYSVGIGQISSEVPQNLSASRPQDRQFILSSKKLLLSDSGFYLCAWSIGVGYTFGSGTRLTVV.